The rows below give T cell receptor beta chains drawn from one sample of a study of T cell responses to AZD1222 COVID-19 vaccine. The protocol was immunoSEQ multiplex PCR, while the TCRdb copy is restricted to in-frame clones and leaves out a portion. Of 110,000 to 150,000 clones listed, about 86% are singletons. This material consisted of peripheral blood, taken on day 0 of AZD1222 vaccination. All receptors come from an adult in good health. Each CDR3 is given with its conserved first and last residue. The size of a clone is reported for some rows only, either as once, few or many, or as a class for expanded clones.

.	TRBV25-1	TRBJ1-1	CASSEHRPSGEAFF
.	TRBV6-4	TRBJ2-7	CASSDRTSGSYEQYF
.	TRBV7-7	TRBJ2-5	CASSLGPTGYETQYF
.	TRBV28	TRBJ2-1	CASSLLTEQFF
.	TRBV10-2	TRBJ2-1	CASRGLVSYNEQFF
once	TRBV10-1	TRBJ2-7	CASSESSWTSNEQYF
few	TRBV5-4	TRBJ1-1	CASSWKGQGDTEAFF
.	TRBV27	TRBJ2-7	CASRAMVGSYEQYF
.	TRBV7-3	TRBJ2-2	CASTKGTPNTGELFF
.	TRBV5-1	TRBJ1-6	CASSLRTGADSPLHF
.	TRBV20-1	TRBJ2-1	CSASDLEEQFF
few	TRBV7-2	TRBJ1-5	CASSLVQGGNQPQHF
once	TRBV19	TRBJ2-4	CASSIGGQELRLAKNIQYF
.	TRBV30	TRBJ2-2	CAWRRGLAGTGELFF
.	TRBV11-1	TRBJ1-6	CASSAGQGDSPLHF
.	TRBV27	TRBJ1-5	CASKIGQGPNQPQHF
.	TRBV10-1	TRBJ2-1	CAIKRGSSSPRYNEQFF
once	TRBV5-1	TRBJ2-5	CASSMAPKREETQYF
.	TRBV6-4	TRBJ2-6	CASSSYSSSGANVLTF
few	TRBV6-6	TRBJ2-7	CASTLGGEQYF
.	TRBV9	TRBJ2-7	CASSVTQDSSYEQYF
.	TRBV30	TRBJ2-1	CAWSGRAALAQFF
.	TRBV3-1/TRBV3-2	TRBJ2-5	CASSPPAVWETQYF
.	TRBV5-1	TRBJ2-3	CASSLELAGVDTQYF
.	TRBV15	TRBJ1-1	CATSRDRSKTEAFF
.	TRBV19	TRBJ1-1	CASTGVGANLNTEAFF
.	TRBV29-1	TRBJ1-2	CSVRRTDFNYGYTF
.	TRBV28	TRBJ1-2	CASGVGLGGYTF
.	TRBV24-1	TRBJ2-1	CATSGSGVRNEQFF
.	TRBV18	TRBJ2-1	CASSPAMGQGARNEQFF
once	TRBV29-1	TRBJ1-1	CSGTQIMNTEAFF
.	TRBV3-1/TRBV3-2	TRBJ1-3	CASISSGNTIYF
.	TRBV5-1	TRBJ2-1	CASSLAGVSYNEQFF
.	TRBV3-1/TRBV3-2	TRBJ1-5	CASSFQGYNQPQHF
.	TRBV29-1	TRBJ2-7	CSVRERPYEQYF
few	TRBV2	TRBJ2-2	CASAPGQVNTGELFF
.	TRBV28	TRBJ1-4	CASRPDRGLTNEKLFF
.	TRBV10-3	TRBJ2-1	CAISGSRGLGSYNEQFF
.	TRBV13	TRBJ1-1	CASSLGRGLTTEAFF
.	TRBV5-6	TRBJ2-7	CASSLGSGVPYEQYF
.	TRBV28	TRBJ2-7	CASRLRQVSYEQYF
.	TRBV4-2	TRBJ2-3	CASSQRSTSGDTQYF
.	TRBV28	TRBJ1-1	CASQGYTEAFF
.	TRBV6-5	TRBJ2-1	CASSYQGAGINEQFF